This T cell receptor beta chain was observed in a study of T cells after somatic rescue of genetic block. The method was immunoSEQ multiplex PCR; TCRdb's version includes in-frame clones alone and lacks a portion of them. The sample lists 9,000 to 15,000 clones, about two thirds occurring once. V lost 6 bases to trimming and J lost 0 bases; unmatched junction nucleotides: 5. CDR3 length equals 16 residues. Germline lookup yields CDR1 MNHEY and CDR2 SMNVEV (reference sequence). The chain has TRBV27 and TRBJ2-1; TRBD2 matches at 10 bases. Specimen: peripheral blood mononuclear cells (PBMCs). The origin of this receptor is a boy aged 5-17 years. In nucleotides, the CDR3 is TGTGCCAGCAGGATGAGCGGGAGGGGCTCCTACAATGAGCAGTTCTTC. Residues: CASRMSGRGSYNEQFF.